This T cell receptor (beta chain) originates from a study of T cell repertoires in cytomegalovirus infection. This CDR3 contains 15 residues. Germline CDR1 SGHVS, CDR2 FQNEAQ. V dropped 5 bases and J dropped 4; count of bases not matched to a gene: 8. This clonotype was picked up a small number of times. Its antigen remains unidentified. From the reads, TCRdb called clonotypes with MiXCR, one entry per CDR3 protein. This sample carries about 220,000 distinct CDR3 sequences, approximately 38% of them seen once, and the ten largest clones take over 45%. The receptor was derived from a human donor in good health (CMV status not recorded). Some clones in this sample may be carry-over from other donors' samples. Sequencing was performed on CD8+ T cells from cultured PBMCs, taken from culture after CMV antigen stimulation. V is TRBV7-8 and J is TRBJ2-7; 10 nucleotides line up with TRBD2. Here the CDR3 DNA reads TGTGCCAGCAGCCTTCCTAGCGGGGGAGGGTACGAGCAGTACTTC. Protein: CASSLPSGGGYEQYF.